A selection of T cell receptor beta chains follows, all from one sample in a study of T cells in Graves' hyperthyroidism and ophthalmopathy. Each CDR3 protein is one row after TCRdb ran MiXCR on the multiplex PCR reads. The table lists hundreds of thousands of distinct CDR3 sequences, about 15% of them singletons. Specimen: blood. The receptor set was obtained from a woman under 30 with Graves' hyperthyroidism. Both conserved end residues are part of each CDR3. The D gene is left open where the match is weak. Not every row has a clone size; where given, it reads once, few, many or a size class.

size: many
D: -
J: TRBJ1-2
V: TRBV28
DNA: TGTGCCAGCAAGAGTGGGGGGCTCAACTATGGCTACACCTTC
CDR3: CASKSGGLNYGYTF

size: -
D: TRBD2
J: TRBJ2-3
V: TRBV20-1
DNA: TGCAGTGCTAGAGAGGGAGGGGATACGCAGTATTTT
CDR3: CSAREGGDTQYF

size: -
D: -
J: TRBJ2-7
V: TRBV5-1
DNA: TGCGCCAGCAGCGATAGGGACTCAGGCTCCTACGAGCAGTACTTC
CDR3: CASSDRDSGSYEQYF

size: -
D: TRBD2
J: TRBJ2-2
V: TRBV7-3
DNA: TGTGCCAGCAGCTCGACTAGCGCTAGCGGGGAGCTGTTTTTT
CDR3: CASSSTSASGELFF

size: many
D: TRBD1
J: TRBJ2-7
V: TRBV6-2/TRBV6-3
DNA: TGTGCCAGCAGTGCCGGATTGATCCGGGACAGCACGAACGAGCAGTACTTC
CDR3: CASSAGLIRDSTNEQYF

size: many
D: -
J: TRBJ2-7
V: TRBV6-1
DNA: TGTGCCAGCATCAGAGGGGGGATGTACGAGCAGTACTTC
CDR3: CASIRGGMYEQYF

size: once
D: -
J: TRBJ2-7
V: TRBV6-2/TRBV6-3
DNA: TGTGCCAGCAGTTACAGGCCCGGGACTTGGAGGAACGAGCAGTACTTC
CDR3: CASSYRPGTWRNEQYF

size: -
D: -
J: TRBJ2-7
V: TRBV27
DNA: TGTGCCAGCAGTCCATATAAGACCCCCTCCTACGAGCAGTACTTC
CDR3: CASSPYKTPSYEQYF

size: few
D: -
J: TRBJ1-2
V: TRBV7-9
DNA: TGTGCCAGCAGCGAGCAGGGAGGGGCGGACTACACCTTC
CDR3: CASSEQGGADYTF

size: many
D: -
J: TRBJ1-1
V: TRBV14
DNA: TGTGCCAGCAGCCAGGACCGGCTATCCACTGAAGCTTTCTTT
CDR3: CASSQDRLSTEAFF

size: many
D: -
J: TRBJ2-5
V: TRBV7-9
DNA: TGTGCCAGCAGCTTAGCGAATAGCGGAGAGGGGGAGACCCAGTACTTC
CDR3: CASSLANSGEGETQYF

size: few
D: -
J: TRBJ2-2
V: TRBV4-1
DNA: TGCGCCAGCAGCCAAGATGCTGGTGGGAGTGGCACCGGGGAGCTGTTTTTT
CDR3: CASSQDAGGSGTGELFF

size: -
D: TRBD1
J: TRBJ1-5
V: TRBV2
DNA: TGTGCCGCCGCAGGACAGGATAGCAATCAGCCCCAACATTTT
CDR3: CAAAGQDSNQPQHF

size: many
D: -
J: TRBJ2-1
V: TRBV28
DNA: TGTGCCAGCACTATTCCCGGGCTGTACAATGAGCAGTTCTTC
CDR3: CASTIPGLYNEQFF

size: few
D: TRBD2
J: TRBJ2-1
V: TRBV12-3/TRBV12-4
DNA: TGTGCCAGCAGCCGACTAGCGGGGCAATCCTACAATGAGCAGTTCTTC
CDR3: CASSRLAGQSYNEQFF

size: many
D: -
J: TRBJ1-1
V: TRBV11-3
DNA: TGTGCCAGCAGCTTCGGCGCGGGGGGAATGAACACTGAAGCTTTCTTT
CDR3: CASSFGAGGMNTEAFF

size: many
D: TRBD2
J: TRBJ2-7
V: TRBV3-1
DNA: TGTGCCAGCAGCCAAGATCTCGTAGCGGGGCAGTACTTC
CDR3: CASSQDLVAGQYF

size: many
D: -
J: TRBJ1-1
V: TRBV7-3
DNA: TGTGCCAGCAGCTTAACCAGGAACACTGAAGCTTTCTTT
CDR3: CASSLTRNTEAFF

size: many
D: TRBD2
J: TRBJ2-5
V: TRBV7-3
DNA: TGTGCCAGCAGCTTAAAGCGGGAGGAGACCCAGTACTTC
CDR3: CASSLKREETQYF

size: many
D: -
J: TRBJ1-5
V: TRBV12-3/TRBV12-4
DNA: TGTGCCAGCAGTTTGAGGGGGTCGGACCAGCCCCAGCATTTT
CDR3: CASSLRGSDQPQHF

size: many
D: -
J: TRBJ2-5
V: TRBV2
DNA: TGTGCCAGCAGTGAAGAGAGAGAAGAGACCCAGTACTTC
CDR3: CASSEEREETQYF

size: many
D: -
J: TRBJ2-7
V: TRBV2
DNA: TGTGCCAGCAGTGATGACGGCTACGAGCAGTACTTC
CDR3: CASSDDGYEQYF

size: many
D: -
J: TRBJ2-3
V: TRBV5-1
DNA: TGTGCCAGCAGCCTGAGCGCAGATACGCAGTATTTT
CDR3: CASSLSADTQYF

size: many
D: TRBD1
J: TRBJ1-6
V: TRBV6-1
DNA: TGTGCCAGCAGTGCCCCGACAGGGGGTGAAAATTCACCCCTCCACTTT
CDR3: CASSAPTGGENSPLHF

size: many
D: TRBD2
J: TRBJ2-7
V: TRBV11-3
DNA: TGTGCCAGCAGCGCCTCCGGGGGGGACTTGTACGAGCAGTACTTC
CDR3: CASSASGGDLYEQYF

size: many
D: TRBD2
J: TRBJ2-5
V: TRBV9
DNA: TGTGCCAGCAGCGCCGGACTAGCGGGGGGGCGGGGAGAGACCCAGTACTTC
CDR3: CASSAGLAGGRGETQYF

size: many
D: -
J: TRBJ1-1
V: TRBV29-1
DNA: TGCAGCGTTTTGGGCCGGATGAACACTGAAGCTTTCTTT
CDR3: CSVLGRMNTEAFF

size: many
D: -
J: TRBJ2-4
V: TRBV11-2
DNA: TGTGCCAGCCGGCGACATGGTGGAGGGGTCAAAAACATTCAGTACTTC
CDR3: CASRRHGGGVKNIQYF

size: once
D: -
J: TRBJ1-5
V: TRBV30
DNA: TGTGCCTGGAGTGGACAAAGTAGGCAGGATCAGCCCCAGCATTTT
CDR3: CAWSGQSRQDQPQHF

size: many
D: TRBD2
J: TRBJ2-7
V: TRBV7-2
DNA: TGTGCCAGCAGTTCCCAGTTTAGCGGGAGAGAGCAGTACTTC
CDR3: CASSSQFSGREQYF

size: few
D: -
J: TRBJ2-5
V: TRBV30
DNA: TGTGCCTGGAGTCCCCCCCCCCGGGGGCTACGCGTTGAGACCCAGTACTTC
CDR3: CAWSPPPRGLRVETQYF

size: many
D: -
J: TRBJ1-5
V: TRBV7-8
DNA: TGTGCCAGCAGCGTCTATCCCGGGACGGCGGCCCATCAGCCCCAGCATTTT
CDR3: CASSVYPGTAAHQPQHF

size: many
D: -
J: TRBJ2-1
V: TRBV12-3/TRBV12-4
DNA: TGTGCCAGCAGAAGGGGGGGAGGGGTCTACAATGAGCAGTTCTTC
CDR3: CASRRGGGVYNEQFF

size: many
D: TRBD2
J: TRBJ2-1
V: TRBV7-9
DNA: TGTGCCAGCAGCTTAGAAGGTAGCAGGCTAGCGGGCTACAATGAGCAGTTCTTC
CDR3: CASSLEGSRLAGYNEQFF

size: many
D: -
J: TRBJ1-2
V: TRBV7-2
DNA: TGTGCCAGCAGCCGATGGACAACCTATGGCTACACCTTC
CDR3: CASSRWTTYGYTF

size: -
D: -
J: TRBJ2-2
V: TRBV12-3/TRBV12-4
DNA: TGTGCCAGCAGTTTTCGGATCGCAGCGGCACGGGCCGGGGAGCTGTTTTTT
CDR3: CASSFRIAAARAGELFF

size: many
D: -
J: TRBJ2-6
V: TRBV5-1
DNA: TGCGCCAGCAATGGGGAAACTGGGGCCAACGTCCTGACTTTC
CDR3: CASNGETGANVLTF

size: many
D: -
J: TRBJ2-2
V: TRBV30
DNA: TGTGCCTGGAGTGTGGGGAGGTCTACGGCCGGGGAGCTGTTTTTT
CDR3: CAWSVGRSTAGELFF

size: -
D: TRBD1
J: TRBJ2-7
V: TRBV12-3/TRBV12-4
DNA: TGTGCCAGCAGCCCCGGGACAGGGGGCAACGAGCAGTACTTC
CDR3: CASSPGTGGNEQYF

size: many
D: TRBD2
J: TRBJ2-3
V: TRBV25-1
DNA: TGTGCCAGCAGTGAATCGTTCAGGCTAGCGGGAGAGGCAGATACGCAGTATTTT
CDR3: CASSESFRLAGEADTQYF

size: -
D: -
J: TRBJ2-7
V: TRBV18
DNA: TGTGCCAGCTCACCATTACAGGGAGGCATCGAGCAGTACTTC
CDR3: CASSPLQGGIEQYF